The next 17 T cell receptor beta chains were all read from a single sample in a study of blood T cell repertoires in COVID-19. Clones were sequenced by immunoSEQ multiplex PCR, and TCRdb holds only the in-frame ones, with some missing. The profile covers 250,000 to 350,000 clones, with 75% to 90% appearing a single time and 3% taken by the ten largest. The sample consisted of peripheral blood. These receptors originate from a woman in her twenties or thirties with active or convalescent COVID-19.

The CDR3 protein is CASSLSELAFF. The CDR3 DNA reads TGTGCCAGCAGCCTGTCGGAGTTGGCTTTCTTT. This chain uses TRBV7-9 with TRBJ1-1; D gene unclear. CDR3 length: 11 residues. Germline lookup yields CDR1 SEHNR and CDR2 FQNEAQ (reference sequence). Trimming took 5 bases from V and 11 from J, leaving 12 bases between them. Using reference TRBV7-9 and TRBJ1-1 for the parts outside the CDR3, the full variable domain is DTGVSQNPRHKITKRGQNVTFRCDPISEHNRLYWYRQTLGQGPEFLTYFQNEAQLEKSRLLSDRFSAERPKGSFSTLEIQRTEQGDSAMYLCASSLSELAFFGQGTRLTVV.

V and J are TRBV6-5 and TRBJ2-1; 12 positions agree with TRBD2. The J segment lost 9 bases and the V segment lost 7 bases, leaving 7 bases of the junction unmatched. From germline, CDR1 is MNHEY and CDR2 SVGAGI. CDR3 length: 14 residues. CDR3 in DNA: TGTGCCAGCAATCTAGCGGGGGGGCAGGGTGAGCAGTTCTTC. It specifies CASNLAGGQGEQFF.

This clone was detected once. The V call is TRBV3-1 (or the pseudogene TRBV3-2), the J call TRBJ2-2; 8 bases line up with TRBD1. The junction had 6 bases not matched to a gene; V was cut back by 2 bases and J by 4 bases. CDR3 length: 16 amino acids. Germline CDR1 is LGHDT and CDR2 is YNNKEL (reference sequence). The CDR3 DNA reads TGTGCCAGCAGCCAACGACAGGGGATGGTCACCGGGGAGCTGTTTTTT. It is translated as CASSQRQGMVTGELFF.

CDR3 region: CASSPGTGGALGNQPQHF. CDR3 DNA sequence: TGCGCCAGCAGCCCGGGGACAGGGGGCGCGTTGGGCAATCAGCCCCAGCATTTT. The genes are TRBV5-1 and TRBJ1-5, with 12 bases aligning to TRBD1. The CDR3 loop spans 18 amino acids. V was clipped by 4 bases and J by 2 bases; unmatched bases: 10. CDR1 SGHRS and CDR2 YFSETQ come from the germline V gene.

The genes are TRBV28 and TRBJ1-5; D unresolved. With 2 bases removed from V and 6 bases from J, the gap between germline ends came to 11 bases. This CDR3 comprises 14 residues. Germline assignment: CDR1 MDHEN and CDR2 SYDVKM. In DNA, the CDR3 is TGTGCCAGCAGTTTAATAGTACCGGGTCAGCCCCAGCATTTT. Its protein product is CASSLIVPGQPQHF.

This chain joins TRBV7-9 and TRBJ1-2; D is perhaps TRBD1 (5 bases). Germline V lookup: CDR1 SEHNR, CDR2 FQNEAQ (reference sequence). Trimming took off 4 bases at V and 4 bases at J, with 13 bases between the two ends. The length of the CDR3 is 14 residues. The CDR3 nucleotides are TGTGCCAGCAGCTGGGCAGACAGCGTCTATGGCTACACCTTC. It is translated as CASSWADSVYGYTF.

V is TRBV7-9 and J is TRBJ1-1; D may be TRBD1 (6 bases). The germline V and J ends were trimmed by 3 bases and 0 bases, with 14 bases remaining between them. The CDR3 is 16 amino acids. Germline values: CDR1 SEHNR, CDR2 FQNEAQ (reference sequence). The CDR3 protein is CASSLLVTGMNTEAFF. The CDR3 DNA is TGTGCCAGCAGCTTGCTGGTTACAGGGATGAACACTGAAGCTTTCTTT.

The chain employs TRBV28 and TRBJ2-1, with a possible D match to TRBD2 (7 bases). This CDR3 region has 15 residues. Trimming took off 1 base at V and 6 bases at J, with 13 bases between the two ends. CDR1 and CDR2 (germline): MDHEN, SYDVKM. The CDR3: CASSLSGGRPNEQFF. CDR3 in DNA: TGTGCCAGCAGTTTATCCGGGGGGCGCCCCAATGAGCAGTTCTTC.

This chain uses TRBV23-1 with TRBJ1-4, with D perhaps matching TRBD1 (6 bases). TRBV23-1 is annotated as an ORF whose role is uncertain. Trimming removed 6 bases at V and 3 bases at J, with 14 bases between. This CDR3 has 15 amino acids. The CDR3 region has the DNA TGCGCCAGCAGCCGGAAAGGGGGGGCTAATGAAAAACTGTTTTTT. Amino acid sequence: CASSRKGGANEKLFF.

This clone was seen just once. This chain links TRBV18 with TRBJ2-3; TRBD2 matches 11 bases. CDR3 size: 15 residues. Germline V gene data show CDR1 as KGHSH and CDR2 as LQKENI. V was clipped by 3 bases and J by 5 bases; unmatched bases: 4. CDR3 DNA sequence: TGTGCCAGCTCACCTAGCGGGGGGGCCGTAGATACGCAGTATTTT. This gives the protein CASSPSGGAVDTQYF.

This chain uses TRBV28 with TRBJ2-4; D gene uncertain. The CDR3 extends over 13 amino acids. Germline CDR1 and CDR2: MDHEN and SYDVKM. The V end lost 6 bases, the J end lost 6 bases, and 12 bases lay between the germline ends. The CDR3 protein is CASSSTSSNIQYF. DNA for the CDR3: TGTGCCAGCAGCTCTACGTCCTCAAACATTCAGTACTTC.

This clone occurred once. J is TRBJ2-3 and V is TRBV20-1, with a possible D match to TRBD2 (5 bases). The germline V gene encodes CDR1 DFQATT and CDR2 SNEGSKA (reference sequence). V lost 3 bases, J lost 3 bases, and 7 bases lay in between. The CDR3 runs 12 residues. This chain's CDR3 is CSASRGTDTQYF. CDR3 sequence (DNA): TGCAGTGCTAGTAGAGGGACAGATACGCAGTATTTT.

The V call is TRBV7-2, the J call TRBJ2-7; 7 bases agree with TRBD1. CDR1 is SGHTA and CDR2 is FQGNSA in the germline V gene. J was trimmed by 4 bases and V by 4 bases; bases with no gene match: 10. The length of the CDR3 is 15 residues. DNA for the CDR3: TGTGCCAGCAGCTGGGCCTCGACAGGGAAGTACGAGCAGTACTTC. Its protein product is CASSWASTGKYEQYF.

This chain connects TRBV5-1 to TRBJ2-2; TRBD2 is a possible D gene (6 bases). The CDR3 is 14 residues long. Trimming took off 1 base at V and 7 bases at J, with 11 bases between the two ends. Germline loops: CDR1 SGHRS, CDR2 YFSETQ. CDR3 DNA sequence: TGCGCCAGCAGCTTGACGACTAGTGACGGGGAGCTGTTTTTT. This sequence encodes CASSLTTSDGELFF.

The rearrangement uses TRBV7-2 and TRBJ2-1; 9 bases line up with TRBD2. The CDR3 length is 16 residues. CDR1 is SGHTA and CDR2 is FQGNSA in the germline V gene. With 6 bases clipped from V and 8 bases from J, the junction kept 14 bases outside the gene matches. CDR3 loop: CASSRRRGGGPDEQFF. CDR3 in DNA: TGTGCCAGCAGTCGGCGGCGCGGGGGGGGCCCGGATGAGCAGTTCTTC. Combining the CDR3 with reference TRBV7-2 and TRBJ2-1 gives the whole variable domain GAGVSQSPSNKVTEKGKDVELRCDPISGHTALYWYRQSLGQGLEFLIYFQGNSAPDKSGLPSDRFSAERTGGSVSTLTIQRTQQEDSAVYLCASSRRRGGGPDEQFFGPGTRLTVL.

V gene TRBV10-1 combines with J gene TRBJ2-7; no clear D gene. The germline CDR1 and CDR2 sequences are WNHNN and SYGVQD (reference sequence). The CDR3 totals 10 residues. The V gene lost 6 bases and the J gene lost 4 bases, with 4 bases spanning the gap. The CDR3 loop reads CASSRYEQYF. As DNA, the CDR3 is TGCGCCAGCAGCAGATACGAGCAGTACTTC.

The chain is built from TRBV15 and TRBJ2-7; 10 bases agree with TRBD1. V shed 5 bases, J shed 4 bases, and the junction held 5 bases outside the gene matches. Germline assignment: CDR1 LNHNV and CDR2 YYDKDF (reference sequence). CDR3 length: 14 residues. CDR3 in DNA: TGTGCCACCAGCCAAGACAGGGGGCCGTACGAGCAGTACTTC. Amino acids: CATSQDRGPYEQYF.